The 18 T cell receptor beta chains presented below share a single source sample, sequenced in a study of blood T cells in healthy people across ages. It was with a sample-barcoded 5' primer and a J-beta primer mix that a second PCR of roughly 7 to 12 cycles was run. TCRdb recomputed calls from the 5' RACE reads with MiXCR, one row per CDR3 protein. This table holds about 1.8 million distinct CDR3 sequences, about 50% found once. The sequencing input was blood. The receptors stem from a woman aged 40 to 55 in good health.

Ten or more counts support this clonotype. This chain connects TRBV27 to TRBJ1-1; no clear D. V was trimmed by 2 bases and J by 0 bases, leaving 4 bases between them. The CDR3 contains 13 residues. Looked up from germline, CDR1 is MNHEY and CDR2 is SMNVEV (reference sequence). As DNA, the CDR3 is TGTGCCAGCAGTTTACAGATGAACACTGAAGCTTTCTTT. Translating gives CASSLQMNTEAFF.

Concerning this clonotype itself: Germline and junction disagree at one end, which may indicate a read error. This chain uses TRBV11-2 with TRBJ2-1, with D uncertain. CDR3 length: 12 amino acids. Germline values: CDR1 SGHAT, CDR2 FQNNGV. The CDR3 loop is CANSLVFREQFF. CDR3 coding DNA: TGTGCCAACAGCTTAGTCTTTAGGGAGCAGTTCTTC.

This clonotype appeared a few times. This chain links TRBV2 with TRBJ2-1, with unresolved D. V lost 7 bases and J 10 bases, leaving 8 bases between the germline ends. The V gene's germline CDR1 is SNHLY and CDR2 FYNNEI. The CDR3 is 10 residues long. The CDR3: CASTYSEQFF. The CDR3 DNA sequence: TGTGCCAGCACCTACTCCGAGCAGTTCTTC.

This chain connects TRBV10-3 to TRBJ2-2, with a possible D match to TRBD2 (5 bases). The germline V gene has CDR1 ENHRY and CDR2 SYGVKD. The CDR3 contains 11 residues. V lost 7 bases and J lost 6, with 6 bases in between. The CDR3 here is CAIKRSGELFF. Written as DNA, the CDR3 is TGTGCCATCAAGCGGTCCGGGGAGCTGTTTTTT.

The chain uses TRBV5-1 and TRBJ2-3; 7 bases align to TRBD2. This CDR3 is 16 amino acids long. J lost 2 bases, V lost 1 base, and 7 bases had no gene match. Germline lookup yields CDR1 SGHRS and CDR2 YFSETQ. CDR3 sequence: CASSLRKAGPTDTQYF. DNA for the CDR3: TGCGCCAGCAGCTTGAGGAAAGCGGGGCCCACAGATACGCAGTATTTT.

The chain combines TRBV6-2 or TRBV6-3 with TRBJ1-1; D is uncertain. The V end was cut by 0 bases, the J end by 6 bases, with 8 bases between. Germline lookup yields CDR1 MNHEY and CDR2 SVGEGT. The CDR3 totals 13 residues. The CDR3 coding sequence is TGTGCCAGCAGTTACTCCACGCAGTCTGAAGCTTTCTTT. The encoded protein is CASSYSTQSEAFF.

This clonotype was recorded a few times. The rearrangement uses TRBV20-1 and TRBJ1-6; maybe TRBD1 (6 bases). Germline loops: CDR1 DFQATT, CDR2 SNEGSKA (reference sequence). The germline V and J ends were trimmed by 2 bases and 9 bases, with 14 bases remaining between them. This CDR3 spans 14 amino acids. The CDR3 DNA reads TGCAGTGCTAGAACCGGGACAACGGGTTCACCCCTCCACTTT. This codes for CSARTGTTGSPLHF.

The chain has TRBV6-6 and TRBJ2-7, with D hard to call. The CDR3 loop spans 11 amino acids. The germline V gene encodes CDR1 MNHNY and CDR2 SVGAGI (reference sequence). V was trimmed by 8 bases and J by 8 bases, leaving 13 bases between them. The CDR3, as DNA: TGTGCCAGCGTGGTCCGGTCCCAGCAGTACTTC. Protein: CASVVRSQQYF.

The rearrangement uses TRBV6-1 and TRBJ2-3, with 13 bases fitting TRBD2. CDR1 and CDR2 from the germline V gene are MNHNS and SASEGT. The CDR3 has 17 amino acids. With 6 bases clipped from V and 4 bases from J, the junction kept 10 bases outside the gene matches. The CDR3 loop reads CASSRTGLAGVPDTQYF. In nucleotides, the CDR3 is TGTGCCAGCAGCCGAACCGGACTAGCGGGGGTACCAGATACGCAGTATTTT.

V is TRBV7-2 and J is TRBJ1-1; D possibly corresponds to TRBD1 (5 bases). The germline V gene has CDR1 SGHTA and CDR2 FQGNSA. The CDR3 has 15 amino acids. The ends were cut back, 1 base at V and 1 base at J, with 10 bases in the middle. In DNA form, the CDR3 reads TGTGCCAGCAGCTTAGAGGCGACAGCGAACACTGAAGCTTTCTTT. Amino acids: CASSLEATANTEAFF.

This clonotype was seen just once. The rearrangement uses TRBV10-3 and TRBJ2-5, with D possibly matching TRBD1 (6 bases). The CDR3 is 14 amino acids. Germline-derived CDR1 and CDR2 are ENHRY and SYGVKD. Deletions cut 10 bases from V and 2 bases from J, with 17 bases between. CDR3 amino acids: CATGQFEPQETQYF. CDR3 nucleotide sequence: TGTGCCACCGGACAGTTTGAACCGCAAGAGACCCAGTACTTC.

The chain uses TRBV5-1 and TRBJ1-5; TRBD1 matches 9 bases. CDR1 is SGHRS, CDR2 YFSETQ, per germline. With V trimmed by 0 bases and J by 3 bases, 7 bases remained unmatched. CDR3 length: 17 residues. The CDR3 here is CASSLAPTGGNNQPQHF. The CDR3 DNA follows: TGCGCCAGCAGCTTGGCCCCGACAGGGGGTAACAATCAGCCCCAGCATTTT.

A remark on this clonotype: Its ends do not fully match the called genes, so a read error is possible. This sequence joins TRBV7-2 and TRBJ2-5; D remains unclear. CDR1 SGHTA and CDR2 FQGNSA come from the germline V gene. CDR3 size: 13 residues. Written as DNA, the CDR3 is TGTGCCAGCAGCGTAGCATTTCAAGAGACCCAGTACTTC. Translated: CASSVAFQETQYF. Drawing the rest from reference TRBV7-2 and TRBJ2-5, the complete variable domain is GAGVSQSPSNKVTEKGKDVELRCDPISGHTALYWYRQSLGQGLEFLIYFQGNSAPDKSGLPSDRFSAERTGGSVSTLTIQRTQQEDSAVYLCASSVAFQETQYFGPGTRLLVL.

The chain links TRBV6-5 to TRBJ1-4; TRBD1 agrees at 8 bases. CDR1 MNHEY and CDR2 SVGAGI come from the germline V gene. V shed 1 base, J shed 8 bases, and the junction held 0 bases outside the gene matches. The CDR3 is 13 amino acids. This CDR3 is CASSYYRGEKLFF. The CDR3 region has the DNA TGTGCCAGCAGTTACTACAGGGGGGAAAAACTGTTTTTT.

V and J are TRBV10-3 and TRBJ2-5; D might be TRBD1 (6 bases). The CDR3 length is 12 residues. Germline CDR1 and CDR2: ENHRY and SYGVKD. Trimming cost V 10 bases and J 11 bases, with 20 bases left between them. CDR3 loop: CATESSSGEQYF. The CDR3 region has the DNA TGTGCCACCGAGTCTAGCTCAGGGGAGCAGTACTTC.

Turning to this clonotype: The junction departs from the called germline gene at one end, perhaps through a read error. V gene TRBV6-6 combines with J gene TRBJ1-1; D is undetermined. Germline V gene lookup returns CDR1 MNHNY and CDR2 SVGAGI (reference sequence). This CDR3 has 17 amino acids. CDR3 DNA: TGTGCCGGCAGGCGTACATCCTCCGTTTCATCGAACACTGAAGCTTTCTTT. This sequence encodes CAGRRTSSVSSNTEAFF.

The V gene is TRBV20-1, the J gene TRBJ2-4, with D perhaps matching TRBD2 (6 bases). This CDR3 spans 12 amino acids. Germline values: CDR1 DFQATT, CDR2 SNEGSKA (reference sequence). V lost 1 base, J lost 11 bases, and 12 bases lay in between. CDR3 nucleotide sequence: TGCAGTGCTAGAGTCTCAGGGACTCTTCAGTACTTC. Protein: CSARVSGTLQYF.

J is TRBJ2-5 and V is TRBV6-5; 14 bases are a match to TRBD2. Germline CDR1 MNHEY, CDR2 SVGAGI. This CDR3 has 15 residues. Unmatched junction bases numbered 10, after V lost 5 bases and J lost 11 bases. The CDR3 protein is CASSVTSGGGNEQYF. CDR3 nucleotides: TGTGCCAGCAGTGTGACTAGCGGGGGGGGAAATGAGCAGTACTTC.